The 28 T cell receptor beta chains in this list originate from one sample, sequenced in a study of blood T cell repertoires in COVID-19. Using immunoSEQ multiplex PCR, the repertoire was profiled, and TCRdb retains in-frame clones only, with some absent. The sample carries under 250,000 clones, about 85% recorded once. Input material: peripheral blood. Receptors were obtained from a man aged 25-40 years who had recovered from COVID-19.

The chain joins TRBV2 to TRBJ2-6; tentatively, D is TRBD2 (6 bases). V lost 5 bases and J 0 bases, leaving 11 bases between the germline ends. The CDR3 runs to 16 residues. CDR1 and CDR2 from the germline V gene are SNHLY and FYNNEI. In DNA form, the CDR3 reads TGTGCCAGCAGTCAACTAGCCCTCTCTGGGGCCAACGTCCTGACTTTC. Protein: CASSQLALSGANVLTF. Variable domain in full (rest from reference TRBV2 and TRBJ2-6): EPEVTQTPSHQVTQMGQEVILRCVPISNHLYFYWYRQILGQKVEFLVSFYNNEISEKSEIFDDQFSVERPDGSNFTLKIRSTKLEDSAMYFCASSQLALSGANVLTFGAGSRLTVL.

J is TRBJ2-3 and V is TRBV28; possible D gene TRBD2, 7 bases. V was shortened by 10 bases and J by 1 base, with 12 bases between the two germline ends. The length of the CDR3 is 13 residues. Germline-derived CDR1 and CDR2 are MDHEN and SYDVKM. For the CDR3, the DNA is TGTGCCACAGAGGGGGGGGGCACAGATACGCAGTATTTT. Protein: CATEGGGTDTQYF.

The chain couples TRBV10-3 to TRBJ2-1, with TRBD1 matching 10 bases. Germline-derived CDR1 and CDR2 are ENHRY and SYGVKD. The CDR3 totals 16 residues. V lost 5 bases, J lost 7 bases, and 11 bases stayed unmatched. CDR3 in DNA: TGTGCCATCAGTCGACCCGGGACAGGGGTAGGAAATGAGCAGTTCTTC. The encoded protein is CAISRPGTGVGNEQFF.

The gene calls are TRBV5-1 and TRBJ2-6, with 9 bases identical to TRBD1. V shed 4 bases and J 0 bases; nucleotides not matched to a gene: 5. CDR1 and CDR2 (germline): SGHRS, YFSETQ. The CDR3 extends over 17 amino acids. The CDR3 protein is CASSLRDRDSGANVLTF. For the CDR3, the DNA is TGCGCCAGCAGCCTTCGGGACAGGGACTCTGGGGCCAACGTCCTGACTTTC.

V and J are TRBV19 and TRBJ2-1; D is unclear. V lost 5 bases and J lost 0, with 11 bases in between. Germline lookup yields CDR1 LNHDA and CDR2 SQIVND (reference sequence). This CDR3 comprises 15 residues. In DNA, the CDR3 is TGTGCCAGTAGTTCTAGGAGAGACTCCTACAATGAGCAGTTCTTC. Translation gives CASSSRRDSYNEQFF.

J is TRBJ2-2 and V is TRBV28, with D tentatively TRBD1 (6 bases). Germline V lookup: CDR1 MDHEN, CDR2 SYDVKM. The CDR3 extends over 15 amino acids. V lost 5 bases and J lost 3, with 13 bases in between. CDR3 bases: TGTGCCAGCAGTCAAGAGGGGGTCTACACCGGGGAGCTGTTTTTT. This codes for CASSQEGVYTGELFF.

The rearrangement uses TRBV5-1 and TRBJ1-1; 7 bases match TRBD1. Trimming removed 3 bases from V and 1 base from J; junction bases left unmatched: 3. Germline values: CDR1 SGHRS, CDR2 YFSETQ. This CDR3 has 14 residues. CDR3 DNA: TGCGCCAGCAGCTCCGGGACAGAGAACACTGAAGCTTTCTTT. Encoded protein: CASSSGTENTEAFF. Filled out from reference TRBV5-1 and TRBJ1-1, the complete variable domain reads KAGVTQTPRYLIKTRGQQVTLSCSPISGHRSVSWYQQTPGQGLQFLFEYFSETQRNKGNFPGRFSGRQFSNSRSEMNVSTLELGDSALYLCASSSGTENTEAFFGQGTRLTVV.

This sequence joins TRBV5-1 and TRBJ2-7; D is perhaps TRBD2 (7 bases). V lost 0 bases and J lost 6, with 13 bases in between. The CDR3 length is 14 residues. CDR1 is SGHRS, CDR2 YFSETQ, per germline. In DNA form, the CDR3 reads TGCGCCAGCAGCTTGGGACCAGGGGAGGGCGAGCAGTACTTC. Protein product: CASSLGPGEGEQYF. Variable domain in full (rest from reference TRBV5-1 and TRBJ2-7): KAGVTQTPRYLIKTRGQQVTLSCSPISGHRSVSWYQQTPGQGLQFLFEYFSETQRNKGNFPGRFSGRQFSNSRSEMNVSTLELGDSALYLCASSLGPGEGEQYFGPGTRLTVT.

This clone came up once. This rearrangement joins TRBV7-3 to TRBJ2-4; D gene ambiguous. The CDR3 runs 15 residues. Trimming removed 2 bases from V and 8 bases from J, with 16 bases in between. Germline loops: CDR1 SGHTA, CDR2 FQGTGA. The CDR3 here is CASSLGSGPKDIQYF. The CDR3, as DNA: TGTGCCAGCAGCTTAGGCAGTGGGCCTAAAGACATTCAGTACTTC.

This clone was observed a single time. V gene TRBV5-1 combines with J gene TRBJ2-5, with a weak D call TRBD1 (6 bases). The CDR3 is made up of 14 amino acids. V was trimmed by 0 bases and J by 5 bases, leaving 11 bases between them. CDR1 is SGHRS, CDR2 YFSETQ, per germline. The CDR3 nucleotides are TGCGCCAGCAGCTTGGTTGGTCAGGGGGAGACCCAGTACTTC. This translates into CASSLVGQGETQYF.

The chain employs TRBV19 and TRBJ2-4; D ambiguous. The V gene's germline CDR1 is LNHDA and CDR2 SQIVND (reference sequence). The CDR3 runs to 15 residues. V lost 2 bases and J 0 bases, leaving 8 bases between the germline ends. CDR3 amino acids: CASSITTTAKNIQYF. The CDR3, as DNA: TGTGCCAGTAGTATAACGACAACAGCCAAAAACATTCAGTACTTC.

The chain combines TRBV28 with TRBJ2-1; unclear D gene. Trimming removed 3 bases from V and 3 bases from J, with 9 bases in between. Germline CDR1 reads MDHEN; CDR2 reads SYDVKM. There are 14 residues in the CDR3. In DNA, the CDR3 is TGTGCCAGCAGTTTCCGAGTAGACTACAATGAGCAGTTCTTC. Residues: CASSFRVDYNEQFF.

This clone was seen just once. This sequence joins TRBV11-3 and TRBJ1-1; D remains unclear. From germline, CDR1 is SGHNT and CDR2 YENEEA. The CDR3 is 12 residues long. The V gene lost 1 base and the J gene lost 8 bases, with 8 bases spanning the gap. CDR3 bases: TGTGCCAGCAGCTTAGGCAACAGAGAAGCTTTCTTT. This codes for CASSLGNREAFF.

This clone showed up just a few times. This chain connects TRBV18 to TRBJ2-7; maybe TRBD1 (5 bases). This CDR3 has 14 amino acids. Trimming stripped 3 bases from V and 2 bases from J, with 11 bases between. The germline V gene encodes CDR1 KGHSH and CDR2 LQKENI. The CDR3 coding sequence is TGTGCCAGCTCACCCGCGACAGACGCCTACGAGCAGTACGTC. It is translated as CASSPATDAYEQYV.

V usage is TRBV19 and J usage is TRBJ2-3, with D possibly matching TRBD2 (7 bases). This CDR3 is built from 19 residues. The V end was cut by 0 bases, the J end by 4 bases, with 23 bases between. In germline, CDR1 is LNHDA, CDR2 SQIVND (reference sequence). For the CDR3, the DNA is TGTGCCAGTAGTATAGATCCCGCGGGGGCCGCCGGCGGGGCAGATACGCAGTATTTT. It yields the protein CASSIDPAGAAGGADTQYF.

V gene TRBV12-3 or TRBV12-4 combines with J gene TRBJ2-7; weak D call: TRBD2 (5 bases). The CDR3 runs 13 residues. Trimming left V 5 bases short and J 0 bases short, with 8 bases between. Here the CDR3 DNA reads TGTGCCAGCAGTCAGACTAACTCCTACGAGCAGTACTTC. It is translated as CASSQTNSYEQYF.

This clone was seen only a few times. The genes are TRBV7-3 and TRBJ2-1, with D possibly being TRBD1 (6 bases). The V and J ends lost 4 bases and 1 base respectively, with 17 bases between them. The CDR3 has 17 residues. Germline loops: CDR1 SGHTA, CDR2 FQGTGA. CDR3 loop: CASSSRTTGSSYNEQFF. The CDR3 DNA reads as TGTGCCAGCAGCTCGAGAACGACAGGATCATCCTACAATGAGCAGTTCTTC.

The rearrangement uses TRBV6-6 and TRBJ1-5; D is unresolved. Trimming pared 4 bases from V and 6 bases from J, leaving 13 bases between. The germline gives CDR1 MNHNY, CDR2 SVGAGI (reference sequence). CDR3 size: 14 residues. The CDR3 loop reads CASSWTVRGQPQHF. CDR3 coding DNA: TGTGCCAGCAGTTGGACCGTCCGGGGTCAGCCCCAGCATTTT.

In nucleotides, the CDR3 is TGTGCCAGCAGCGCGACAGGGATGGATAATTCACCCCTCCACTTT. Translation: CASSATGMDNSPLHF. This chain connects TRBV9 to TRBJ1-6; 7 bases are a match to TRBD1. V trimming: 3 bases; J trimming: 5 bases; junction bases outside the gene matches: 5. Germline V gives CDR1 SGDLS, CDR2 YYNGEE. CDR3 length equals 15 residues.

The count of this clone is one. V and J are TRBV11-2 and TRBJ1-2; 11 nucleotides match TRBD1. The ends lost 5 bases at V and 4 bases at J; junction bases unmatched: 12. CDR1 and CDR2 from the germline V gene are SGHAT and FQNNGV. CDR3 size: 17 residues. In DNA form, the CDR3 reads TGTGCCAGCAGCCCCCGGAGGACAGGGGGCGGTAGCTATGGCTACACCTTC. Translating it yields CASSPRRTGGGSYGYTF.

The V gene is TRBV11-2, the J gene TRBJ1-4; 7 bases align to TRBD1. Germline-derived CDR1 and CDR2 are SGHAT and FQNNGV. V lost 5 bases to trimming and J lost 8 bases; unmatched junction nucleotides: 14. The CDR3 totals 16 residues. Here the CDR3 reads CASSPPLRQGNEKLFF. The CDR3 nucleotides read TGTGCCAGCAGCCCCCCCCTTCGACAGGGTAACGAAAAACTGTTTTTT.

The CDR3 is CASYRDRSNSPLHF. The CDR3 nucleotides read TGTGCCAGCTACCGGGACAGGTCGAATTCACCCCTCCACTTT. This sequence joins TRBV2 and TRBJ1-6; 8 nucleotides agree with TRBD1. With V trimmed by 8 bases and J by 7 bases, 7 bases remained unmatched. CDR1 SNHLY and CDR2 FYNNEI come from the germline V gene. The CDR3 runs to 14 residues.

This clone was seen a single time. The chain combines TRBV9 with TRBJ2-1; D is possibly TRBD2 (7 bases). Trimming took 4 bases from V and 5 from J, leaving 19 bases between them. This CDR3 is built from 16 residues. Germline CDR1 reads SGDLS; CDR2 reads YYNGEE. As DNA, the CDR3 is TGTGCCAGCAGCCCCTATGTGGGGGGGCATAACAATGAGCAGTTCTTC. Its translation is CASSPYVGGHNNEQFF.

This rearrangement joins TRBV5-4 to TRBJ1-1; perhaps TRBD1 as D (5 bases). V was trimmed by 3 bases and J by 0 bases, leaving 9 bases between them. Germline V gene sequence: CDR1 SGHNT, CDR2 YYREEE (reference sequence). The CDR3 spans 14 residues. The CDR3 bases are TGTGCCAGCAGCTCGGTGACAGTGAACACTGAAGCTTTCTTT. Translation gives CASSSVTVNTEAFF.

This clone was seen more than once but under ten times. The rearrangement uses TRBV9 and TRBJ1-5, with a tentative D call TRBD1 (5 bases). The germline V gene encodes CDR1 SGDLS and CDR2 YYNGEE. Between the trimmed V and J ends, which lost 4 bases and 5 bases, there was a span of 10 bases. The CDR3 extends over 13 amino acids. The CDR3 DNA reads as TGTGCCAGCAGCACCGGGGGGGATCAGCCCCAGCATTTT. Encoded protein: CASSTGGDQPQHF.

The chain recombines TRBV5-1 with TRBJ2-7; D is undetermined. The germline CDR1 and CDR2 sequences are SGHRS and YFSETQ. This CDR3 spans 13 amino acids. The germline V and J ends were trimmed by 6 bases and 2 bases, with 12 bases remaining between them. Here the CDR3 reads CASKAAEAYEQYV. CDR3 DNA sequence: TGCGCCAGCAAGGCTGCAGAGGCCTACGAGCAGTACGTC.

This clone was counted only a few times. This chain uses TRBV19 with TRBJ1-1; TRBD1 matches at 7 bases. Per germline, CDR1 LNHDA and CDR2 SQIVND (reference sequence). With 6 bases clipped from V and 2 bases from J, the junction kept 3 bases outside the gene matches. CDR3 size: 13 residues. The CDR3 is CASRYRGNTEAFF. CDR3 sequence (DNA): TGTGCCAGTAGGTACAGGGGAAACACTGAAGCTTTCTTT.

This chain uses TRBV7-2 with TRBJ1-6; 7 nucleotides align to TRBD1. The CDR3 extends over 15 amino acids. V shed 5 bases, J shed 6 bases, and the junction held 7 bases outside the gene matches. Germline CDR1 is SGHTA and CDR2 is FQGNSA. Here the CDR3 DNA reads TGTGCCAGCAGCCTAGGGACAGACCTTAATTCACCCCTCCACTTT. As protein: CASSLGTDLNSPLHF.